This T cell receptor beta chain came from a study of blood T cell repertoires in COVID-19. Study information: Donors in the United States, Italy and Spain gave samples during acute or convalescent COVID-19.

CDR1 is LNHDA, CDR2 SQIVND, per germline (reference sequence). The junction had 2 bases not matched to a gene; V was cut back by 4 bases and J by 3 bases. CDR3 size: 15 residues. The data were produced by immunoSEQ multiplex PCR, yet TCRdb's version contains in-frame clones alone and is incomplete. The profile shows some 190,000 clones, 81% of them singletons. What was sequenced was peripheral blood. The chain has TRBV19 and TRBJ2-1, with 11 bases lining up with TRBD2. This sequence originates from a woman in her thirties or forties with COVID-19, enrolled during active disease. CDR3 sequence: CASSTSGGLYNEQFF. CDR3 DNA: TGTGCCAGTAGTACTAGCGGGGGGCTCTACAATGAGCAGTTCTTC.